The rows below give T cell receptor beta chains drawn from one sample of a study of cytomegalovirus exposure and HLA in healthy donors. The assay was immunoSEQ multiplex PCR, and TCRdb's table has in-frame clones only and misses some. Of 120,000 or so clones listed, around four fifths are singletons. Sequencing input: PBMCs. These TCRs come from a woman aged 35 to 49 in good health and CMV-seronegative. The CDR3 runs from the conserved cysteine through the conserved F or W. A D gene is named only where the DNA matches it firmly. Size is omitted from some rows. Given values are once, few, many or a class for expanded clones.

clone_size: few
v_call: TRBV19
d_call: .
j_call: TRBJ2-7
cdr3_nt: TGTGCCAGTAGTATAAGGGGGGACAGCTACGAGCAGTACTTC
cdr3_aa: CASSIRGDSYEQYF

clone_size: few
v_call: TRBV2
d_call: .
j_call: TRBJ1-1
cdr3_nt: TGTGCCAGCAGGTCGGGGTACGGGAGCACTGAAGCTTTCTTT
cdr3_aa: CASRSGYGSTEAFF

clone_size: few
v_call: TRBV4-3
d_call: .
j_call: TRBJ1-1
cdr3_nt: TGCGCCAGCAGCCAAGAGGCAGGGGCGGGCACTGAAGCTTTCTTT
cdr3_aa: CASSQEAGAGTEAFF

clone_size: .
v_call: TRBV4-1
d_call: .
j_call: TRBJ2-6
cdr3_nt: TGCGCCAGCAGCCAGTCCCGGAGGGCCCGAGGCTCTGGGGCCAACGTCCTGACTTTC
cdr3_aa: CASSQSRRARGSGANVLTF

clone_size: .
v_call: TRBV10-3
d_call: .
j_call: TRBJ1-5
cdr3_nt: TGTGCCATCGGGCAGGAAAACGGAGGCCAGCCCCAGCATTTT
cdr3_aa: CAIGQENGGQPQHF

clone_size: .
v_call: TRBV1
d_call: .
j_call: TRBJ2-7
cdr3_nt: TGCACCAGCAGCCAGGCCCCACTAGCGGGGGGGCTCTACGAGCAGTACTTC
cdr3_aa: CTSSQAPLAGGLYEQYF

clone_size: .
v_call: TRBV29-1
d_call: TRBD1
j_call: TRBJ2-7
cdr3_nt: TGCAGCGTTGAAGGCCTCGGGACAGGGGGCTACGAGCAGTACTTC
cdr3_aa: CSVEGLGTGGYEQYF

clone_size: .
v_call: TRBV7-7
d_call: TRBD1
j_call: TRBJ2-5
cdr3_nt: TGTGCCAGCAGCTCCCGGGTCATAGACAGGGGGCGAGAGACCCAGTACTTC
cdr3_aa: CASSSRVIDRGRETQYF

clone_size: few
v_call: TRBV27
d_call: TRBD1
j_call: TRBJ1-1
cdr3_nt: TGTGCCAGCAGGCGCCGACAGGGGATGAACACTGAAGCTTTCTTT
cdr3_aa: CASRRRQGMNTEAFF

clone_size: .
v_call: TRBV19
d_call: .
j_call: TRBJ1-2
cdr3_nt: TGTGCCAGTAGTACAGGGCCTGGCTATGGCTACACCTTC
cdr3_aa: CASSTGPGYGYTF